The entry that follows covers one TCR beta chain sequence. As yet, its antigen is unknown. The data derive from a study of post-analysis software for immune sequencing data. Overall study context: Recorded subtypes: relapsing-remitting, secondary progressive, progressive-relapsing; some patients unannotated.

Every TCR beta cDNA library bore unique molecular identifiers. The source material, about 0.9 to 11 million T cells, gave rise to 500,000 or so cDNA molecules. TCRdb processed the PCR reads anew with MiXCR; each CDR3 protein has one entry. The table shows under 200,000 distinct CDR3 sequences, with 29% occurring only once. Study-wide points: Compared with controls, patients had more of five TRBV segments, including TRBV5-6, TRBV5-1 and TRBV20-1.

The CDR3 extends over 14 amino acids. The V end was cut by 3 bases, the J end by 0 bases, with 9 bases between. CDR1 is LNHDA, CDR2 SQIVND, per germline (reference sequence). The rearrangement links TRBV19 to TRBJ2-7; D gene ambiguous. Sequencing used blood. The sequence derives from a girl under 18 with multiple sclerosis. DNA for the CDR3: TGTGCCAGTAGTATTGGTACTGGCTCCTACGAGCAGTACTTC. Translated, it gives CASSIGTGSYEQYF. The full variable domain, completed using reference TRBV19 and TRBJ2-7, is DGGITQSPKYLFRKEGQNVTLSCEQNLNHDAMYWYRQDPGQGLRLIYYSQIVNDFQKGDIAEGYSVSREKKESFPLTVTSAQKNPTAFYLCASSIGTGSYEQYFGPGTRLTVT.